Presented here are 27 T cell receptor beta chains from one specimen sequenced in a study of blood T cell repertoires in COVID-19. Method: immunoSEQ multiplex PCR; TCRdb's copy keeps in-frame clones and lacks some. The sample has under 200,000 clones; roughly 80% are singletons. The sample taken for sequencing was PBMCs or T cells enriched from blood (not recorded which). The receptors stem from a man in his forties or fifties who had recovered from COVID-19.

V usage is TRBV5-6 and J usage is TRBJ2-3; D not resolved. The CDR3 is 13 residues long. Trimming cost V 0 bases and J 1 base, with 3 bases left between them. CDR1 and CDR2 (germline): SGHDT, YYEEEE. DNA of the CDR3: TGTGCCAGCAGCTTGGCCGGCACAGATACGCAGTATTTT. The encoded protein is CASSLAGTDTQYF.

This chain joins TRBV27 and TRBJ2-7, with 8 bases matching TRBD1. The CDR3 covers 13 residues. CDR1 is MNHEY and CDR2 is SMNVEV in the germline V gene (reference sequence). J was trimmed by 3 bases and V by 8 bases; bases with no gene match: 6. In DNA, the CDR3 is TGTGCCAGCTCCAAGACAGGGGACTACGAGCAGTACTTC. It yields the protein CASSKTGDYEQYF.

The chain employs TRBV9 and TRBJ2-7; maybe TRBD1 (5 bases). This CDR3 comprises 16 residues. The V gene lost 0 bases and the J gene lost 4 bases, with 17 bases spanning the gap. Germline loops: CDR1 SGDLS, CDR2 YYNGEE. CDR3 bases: TGTGCCAGCAGCGTAGTGGGTGACAGTGTTACTTACGAGCAGTACTTC. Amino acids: CASSVVGDSVTYEQYF.

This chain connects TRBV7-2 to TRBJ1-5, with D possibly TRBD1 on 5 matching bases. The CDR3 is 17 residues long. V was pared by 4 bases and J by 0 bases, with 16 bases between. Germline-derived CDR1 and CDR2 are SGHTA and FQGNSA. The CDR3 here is CASSSRGTPYSNQPQHF. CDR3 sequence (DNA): TGTGCCAGCAGCTCTCGGGGGACCCCTTATAGCAATCAGCCCCAGCATTTT.

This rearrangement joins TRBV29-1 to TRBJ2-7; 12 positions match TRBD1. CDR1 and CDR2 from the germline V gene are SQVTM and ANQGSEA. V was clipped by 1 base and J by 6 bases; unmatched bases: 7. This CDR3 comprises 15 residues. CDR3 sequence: CSVEGTGQGAVEQYF. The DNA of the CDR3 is TGCAGCGTTGAAGGGACGGGACAGGGGGCAGTCGAGCAGTACTTC.

The CDR3 coding sequence is TGTGCCAGCTCACCACCCCCAGGGGAAGGCCCGGAAAAACTGTTTTTT. Translation gives CASSPPPGEGPEKLFF. The J gene is TRBJ1-4, the V gene TRBV18; tentative D call: TRBD1 (6 bases). Germline-derived CDR1 and CDR2 are KGHSH and LQKENI. The CDR3 consists of 16 residues. V lost 0 bases and J lost 8, with 16 bases in between.

For the CDR3, the DNA is TGTGCCAGCAGTTCCCAGGGAAATCAGCCCCAGCATTTT. As protein: CASSSQGNQPQHF. The V gene is TRBV6-4, the J gene TRBJ1-5, with D possibly being TRBD1 (5 bases). Germline loops: CDR1 MRHNA, CDR2 SNTAGT. The CDR3 runs 13 residues. Trimming took 5 bases from V and 4 from J, leaving 9 bases between them.

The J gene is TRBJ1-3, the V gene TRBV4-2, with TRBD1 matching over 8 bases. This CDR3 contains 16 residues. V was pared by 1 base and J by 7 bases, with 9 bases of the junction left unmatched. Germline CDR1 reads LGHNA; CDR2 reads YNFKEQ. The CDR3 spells CASSQVSGQGINTIYF. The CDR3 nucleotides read TGTGCCAGCAGCCAAGTCTCTGGACAGGGTATTAACACCATATATTTT.

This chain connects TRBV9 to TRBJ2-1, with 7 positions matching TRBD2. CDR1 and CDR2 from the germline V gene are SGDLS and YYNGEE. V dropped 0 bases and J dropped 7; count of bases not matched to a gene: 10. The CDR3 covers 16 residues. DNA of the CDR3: TGTGCCAGCAGCGTAGACGGCGGGAGTTTCTCGAATGAGCAGTTCTTC. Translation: CASSVDGGSFSNEQFF.

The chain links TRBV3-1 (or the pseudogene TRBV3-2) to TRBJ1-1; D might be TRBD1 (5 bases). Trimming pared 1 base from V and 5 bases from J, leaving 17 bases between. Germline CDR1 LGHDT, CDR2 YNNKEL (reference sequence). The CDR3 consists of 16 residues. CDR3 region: CASSQVRAGWRTEAFF. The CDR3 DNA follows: TGTGCCAGCAGCCAAGTAAGGGCAGGGTGGCGTACTGAAGCTTTCTTT.

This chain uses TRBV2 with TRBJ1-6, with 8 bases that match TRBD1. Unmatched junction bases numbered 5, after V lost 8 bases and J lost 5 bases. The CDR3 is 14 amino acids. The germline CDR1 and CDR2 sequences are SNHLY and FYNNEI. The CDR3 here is CASGNRGDNSPLHF. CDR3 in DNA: TGTGCCAGCGGAAACAGGGGGGATAATTCACCCCTCCACTTT.

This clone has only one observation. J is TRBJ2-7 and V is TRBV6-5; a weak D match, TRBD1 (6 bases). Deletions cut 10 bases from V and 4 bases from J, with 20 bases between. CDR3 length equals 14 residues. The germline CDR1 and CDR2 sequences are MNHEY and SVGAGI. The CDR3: CATARDRNLYEQYF. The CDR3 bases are TGTGCCACCGCAAGAGACAGGAATCTATACGAGCAGTACTTC.

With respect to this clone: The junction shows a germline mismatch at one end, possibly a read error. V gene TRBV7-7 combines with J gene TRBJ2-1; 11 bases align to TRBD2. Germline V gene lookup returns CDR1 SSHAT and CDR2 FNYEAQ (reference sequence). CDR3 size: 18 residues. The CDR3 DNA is TGTGCTAGCAGCTCCCGGGTAGGACTAGCGGGTTTCTACAATGAGCAGTTCTTC. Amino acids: CASSSRVGLAGFYNEQFF.

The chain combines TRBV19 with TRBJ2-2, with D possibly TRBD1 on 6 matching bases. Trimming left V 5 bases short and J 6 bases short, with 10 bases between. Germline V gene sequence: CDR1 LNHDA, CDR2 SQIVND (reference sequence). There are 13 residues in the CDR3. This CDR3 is CASSSPGAGELFF. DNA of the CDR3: TGTGCCAGTAGTTCCCCAGGGGCCGGGGAGCTGTTTTTT.

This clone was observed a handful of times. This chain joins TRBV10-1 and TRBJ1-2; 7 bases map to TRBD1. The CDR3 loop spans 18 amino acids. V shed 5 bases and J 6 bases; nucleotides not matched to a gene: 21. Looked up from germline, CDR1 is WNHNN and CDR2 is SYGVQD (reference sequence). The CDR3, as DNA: TGCGCCAGCAGTCCTGGGAAGTCCTGGGACAGTCTCCGGCATGGCTACACCTTC. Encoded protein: CASSPGKSWDSLRHGYTF.

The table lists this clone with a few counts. The CDR3 DNA follows: TGTGCCAGCAGCTTAGCGGGGGGGCTCCAAGAGACCCAGTACTTC. It specifies CASSLAGGLQETQYF. This sequence joins TRBV7-9 and TRBJ2-5, with D possibly matching TRBD2 (7 bases). Trimming removed 0 bases at V and 1 base at J, with 9 bases between. The germline gives CDR1 SEHNR, CDR2 FQNEAQ (reference sequence). This CDR3 contains 15 residues.

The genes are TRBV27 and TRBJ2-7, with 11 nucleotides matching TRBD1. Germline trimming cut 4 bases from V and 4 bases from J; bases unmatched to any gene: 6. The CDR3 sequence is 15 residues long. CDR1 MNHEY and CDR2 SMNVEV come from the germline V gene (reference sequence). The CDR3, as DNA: TGTGCCAGCAGTTCCCCCCGGGACAGGGGGTACGAGCAGTACTTC. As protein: CASSSPRDRGYEQYF.

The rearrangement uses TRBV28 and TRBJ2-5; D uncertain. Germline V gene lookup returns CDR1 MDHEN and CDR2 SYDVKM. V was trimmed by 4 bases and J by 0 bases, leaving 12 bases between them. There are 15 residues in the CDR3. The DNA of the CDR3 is TGTGCCAGCAGTTCTATTCTCAGGAACCAAGAGACCCAGTACTTC. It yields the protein CASSSILRNQETQYF.

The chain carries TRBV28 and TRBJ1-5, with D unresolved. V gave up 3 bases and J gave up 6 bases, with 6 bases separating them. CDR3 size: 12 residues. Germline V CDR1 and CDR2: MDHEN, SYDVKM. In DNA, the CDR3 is TGTGCCAGCAGTTTTGGCTTTCAGCCCCAGCATTTT. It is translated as CASSFGFQPQHF.

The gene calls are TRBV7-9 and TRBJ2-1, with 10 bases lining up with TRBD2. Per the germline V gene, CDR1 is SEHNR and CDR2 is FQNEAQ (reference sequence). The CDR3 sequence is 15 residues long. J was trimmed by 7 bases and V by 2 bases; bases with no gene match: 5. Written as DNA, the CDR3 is TGTGCCAGCAGCTTAAGTGGACTAGCGGATAATGAGCAGTTCTTC. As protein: CASSLSGLADNEQFF.

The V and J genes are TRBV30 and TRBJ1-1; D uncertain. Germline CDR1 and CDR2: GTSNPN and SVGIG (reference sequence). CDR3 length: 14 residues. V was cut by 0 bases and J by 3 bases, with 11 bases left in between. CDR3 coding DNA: TGTGCCTGGAGTGTACGCCGCGGGGACACTGAAGCTTTCTTT. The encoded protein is CAWSVRRGDTEAFF.

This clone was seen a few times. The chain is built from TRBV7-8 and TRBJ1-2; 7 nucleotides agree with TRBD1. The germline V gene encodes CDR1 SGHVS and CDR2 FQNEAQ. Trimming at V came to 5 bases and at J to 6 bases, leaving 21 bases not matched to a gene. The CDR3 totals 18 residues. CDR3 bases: TGTGCCAGCAGCCCAATGCGGGGACAGAGATGGAGGAGGCATGGCTACACCTTC. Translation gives CASSPMRGQRWRRHGYTF.

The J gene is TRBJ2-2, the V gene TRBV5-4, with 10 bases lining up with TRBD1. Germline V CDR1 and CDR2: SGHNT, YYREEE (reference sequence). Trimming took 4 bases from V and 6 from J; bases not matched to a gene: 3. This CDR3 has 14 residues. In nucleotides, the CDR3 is TGTGCCAGCAGCACCGGGACAGGGGCCGGGGAGCTGTTTTTT. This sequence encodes CASSTGTGAGELFF.

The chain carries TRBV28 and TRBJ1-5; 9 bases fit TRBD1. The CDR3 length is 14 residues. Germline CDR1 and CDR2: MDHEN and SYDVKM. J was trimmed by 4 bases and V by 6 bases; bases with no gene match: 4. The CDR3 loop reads CASRLGTGNQPQHF. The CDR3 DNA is TGTGCCAGCAGGCTGGGGACAGGGAATCAGCCCCAGCATTTT.

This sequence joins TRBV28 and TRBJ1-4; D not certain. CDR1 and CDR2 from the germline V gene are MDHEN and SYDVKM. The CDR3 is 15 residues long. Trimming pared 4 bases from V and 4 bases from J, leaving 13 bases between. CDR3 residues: CASSWRRINNEKLFF. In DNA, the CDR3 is TGTGCCAGCAGTTGGAGACGGATTAATAATGAAAAACTGTTTTTT.

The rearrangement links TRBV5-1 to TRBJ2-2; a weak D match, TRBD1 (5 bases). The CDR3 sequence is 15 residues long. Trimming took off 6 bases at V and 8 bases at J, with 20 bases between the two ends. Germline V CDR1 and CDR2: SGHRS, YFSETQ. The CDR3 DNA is TGCGCCAGCAAAATGGAGACAGTCTCCATGGGGGAGCTGTTTTTT. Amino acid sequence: CASKMETVSMGELFF. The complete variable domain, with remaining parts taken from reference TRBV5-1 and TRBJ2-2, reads KAGVTQTPRYLIKTRGQQVTLSCSPISGHRSVSWYQQTPGQGLQFLFEYFSETQRNKGNFPGRFSGRQFSNSRSEMNVSTLELGDSALYLCASKMETVSMGELFFGEGSRLTVL.

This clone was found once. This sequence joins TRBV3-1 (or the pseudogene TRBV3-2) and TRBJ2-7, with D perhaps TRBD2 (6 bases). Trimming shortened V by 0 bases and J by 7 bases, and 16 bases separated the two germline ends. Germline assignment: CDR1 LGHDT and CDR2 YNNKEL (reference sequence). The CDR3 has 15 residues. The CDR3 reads CASSQDQSLGREQYF. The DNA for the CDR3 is TGTGCCAGCAGCCAAGATCAGAGTCTGGGGAGGGAGCAGTACTTC.